This TCR beta chain was found in a study of regulatory T cells in long-lasting Graves disease. Library construction for TCR beta used iRepertoire HTBI primers and Arm-PCR of CDR3 regions. Via MiXCR, TCRdb re-called the multiplex PCR reads, giving one row per CDR3 protein. The sample lists 520,000 or so distinct CDR3 sequences, about 12% occurring once. The CDR3 is 14 amino acids. Germline CDR1 GTSNPN, CDR2 SVGIG (reference sequence). V was clipped by 4 bases and J by 1 base; unmatched bases: 3. This clonotype was seen ten or more times. Time point: newly diagnosed GD, antithyroid drugs for less than 3 months. Extracted RNA from PBMCs served as the source of the TCR library. Under American Thyroid Association guidelines, Graves' disease was diagnosed. EDTA tubes collected 7.5 to 9.5 milliliters of peripheral blood. These records were also assigned to another study, of T cells in Graves' hyperthyroidism and ophthalmopathy. Per that study: A model of 13 V-J features distinguished ophthalmopathy from stable hyperthyroidism.

The sequence was obtained from a woman aged 25 to 39 with Graves disease. The V call is TRBV30, the J call TRBJ2-2; 7 bases fit TRBD1. The sequencing here drew on peripheral blood mononuclear cells (PBMCs), taken at new diagnosis, from a patient treated with antithyroid drugs. The CDR3 reads CAWKRGLNTGELFF. The DNA for the CDR3 is TGTGCCTGGAAGAGGGGGCTGAACACCGGGGAGCTGTTTTTT.